This T cell receptor (beta chain) came from a study of T-cell memory formation after mild COVID-19. Whole-study findings and limits: Cross-reactive memory appears to have joined, as suggested by some responding clones showing up in pre-infection memory. Shrinking CD4+ clones were chiefly CM and EM; CD8+ ones were chiefly EMRA. There was a balanced CD4/CD8 profile in clones contracting day 15 to 85, and later expanders leaned CD4+.

Regarding this clonotype: Its antigen remains unidentified.

This CDR3 spans 14 amino acids. Germline loops: CDR1 DFQATT, CDR2 SNEGSKA (reference sequence). V trimming: 1 base; J trimming: 0 bases; junction bases outside the gene matches: 2. TCRdb called the 5' RACE reads again in MiXCR, with one record for every CDR3 protein. This sample has fewer than 600,000 distinct CDR3 sequences, with roughly 21% found just once. The sample taken for sequencing was PBMCs or a T cell subset sorted from them (not recorded which). This TCR derives from an adult woman who had mild COVID-19 (a few samples of this study predate the infection). Cell type and time point are not known. The V gene is TRBV20-1, the J gene TRBJ2-7, with TRBD2 matching 8 bases. CDR3 sequence reads: CSARGSGDSYEQYF. CDR3 in DNA: TGCAGTGCTAGAGGTAGCGGGGACTCCTACGAGCAGTACTTC.